The following is a T cell receptor (beta chain) sequence with its context. Here immunoSEQ multiplex PCR was the method, and the copy in TCRdb shows in-frame clones only, minus some. The table lists about 130,000 clones, just under 95% of them singletons. The entry originates in a study of cytomegalovirus exposure and HLA in healthy donors. V lost 4 bases and J lost 5, with 6 bases in between. CDR3 length: 11 amino acids. The V gene's germline CDR1 is SNHLY and CDR2 FYNNEI. This sequence was found in a woman in her late teens or twenties in good health and CMV-seronegative. Sequenced: PBMCs. This chain joins TRBV2 and TRBJ2-7, with D hard to call. The CDR3 reads CASSARDEQYF. DNA of the CDR3: TGTGCCAGCAGTGCCCGGGACGAGCAGTACTTC. The full variable domain, in which reference TRBV2 and TRBJ2-7 provide the parts outside the CDR3, is EPEVTQTPSHQVTQMGQEVILRCVPISNHLYFYWYRQILGQKVEFLVSFYNNEISEKSEIFDDQFSVERPDGSNFTLKIRSTKLEDSAMYFCASSARDEQYFGPGTRLTVT.